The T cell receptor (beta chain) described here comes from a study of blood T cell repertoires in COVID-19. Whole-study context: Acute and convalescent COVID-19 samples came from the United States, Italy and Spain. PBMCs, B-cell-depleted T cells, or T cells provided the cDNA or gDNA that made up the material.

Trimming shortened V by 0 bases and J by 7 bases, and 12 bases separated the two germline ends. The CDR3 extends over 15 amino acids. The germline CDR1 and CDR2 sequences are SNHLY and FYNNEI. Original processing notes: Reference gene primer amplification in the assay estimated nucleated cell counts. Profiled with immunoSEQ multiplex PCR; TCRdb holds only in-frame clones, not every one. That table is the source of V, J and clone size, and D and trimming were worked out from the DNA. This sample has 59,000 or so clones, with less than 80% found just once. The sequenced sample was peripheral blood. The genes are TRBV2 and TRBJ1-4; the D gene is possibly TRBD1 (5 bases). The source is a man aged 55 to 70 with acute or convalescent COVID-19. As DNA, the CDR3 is TGTGCCAGCAGTGAAGCGCAGGGAGGACTTGAAAAACTGTTTTTT. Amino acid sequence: CASSEAQGGLEKLFF.